The 21 T cell receptor beta chains given below trace back to one sample, sequenced in a study of T cells in tumors after PD-1 blockade. Clones were read by immunoSEQ multiplex PCR, and TCRdb kept only the in-frame ones, dropping some. The sample has 9,500 to 15,000 clones; 63% are singletons. The specimen comprised tumor tissue, sampled before anti-PD-1 treatment. The receptors here all came from a human donor with basal cell carcinoma.

The rearrangement links TRBV4-3 to TRBJ2-1; tentative D call: TRBD2 (5 bases). Germline assignment: CDR1 LGHNA and CDR2 YSLEER. V was shortened by 4 bases and J by 2 bases, with 9 bases between the two germline ends. The CDR3 loop spans 14 amino acids. As DNA, the CDR3 is TGCGCCAGCAGCCCGGACTTTACCTACAATGAGCAGTTCTTC. Translated: CASSPDFTYNEQFF.

This clone was counted a few times. The chain uses TRBV28 and TRBJ2-7, with 9 positions matching TRBD1. V lost 3 bases and J lost 5; bases outside the gene matches: 8. Germline loops: CDR1 MDHEN, CDR2 SYDVKM. The CDR3 consists of 15 residues. The DNA of the CDR3 is TGTGCCAGCAGTTTGGTCGGGACAGGGCTCCACGAGCAGTACTTC. Protein product: CASSLVGTGLHEQYF. The variable domain in full, with the rest retrieved from reference TRBV28 and TRBJ2-7, is DVKVTQSSRYLVKRTGEKVFLECVQDMDHENMFWYRQDPGLGLRLIYFSYDVKMKEKGDIPEGYSVSREKKERFSLILESASTNQTSMYLCASSLVGTGLHEQYFGPGTRLTVT.

The chain is built from TRBV9 and TRBJ1-3, with TRBD1 matching over 8 bases. J gave up 3 bases and V 0 bases, and 5 bases lay outside the gene matches. Germline V CDR1 and CDR2: SGDLS, YYNGEE. The CDR3 consists of 16 residues. CDR3 nucleotide sequence: TGTGCCAGCAGCGTAGCTCCAGGGGGCAGTGGAAACACCATATATTTT. Protein product: CASSVAPGGSGNTIYF.

For the CDR3, the DNA is TGTGCCAGCAGTTACGGCGGGGGCCGGGACATTCAGTACTTC. This codes for CASSYGGGRDIQYF. This chain joins TRBV6-2 or TRBV6-3 and TRBJ2-4, with a tentative D call TRBD2 (7 bases). The CDR3 totals 14 residues. V was cut by 2 bases and J by 8 bases, with 13 bases left in between. Germline loops: CDR1 MNHEY, CDR2 SVGEGT.

The gene calls are TRBV4-3 and TRBJ2-3, with D unclear. Trimming took 4 bases from V and 1 from J, leaving 9 bases between them. The CDR3 has 14 residues. Germline CDR1 and CDR2: LGHNA and YSLEER. The CDR3 loop is CASSPGGGTDTQYF. In DNA form, the CDR3 reads TGCGCCAGCAGCCCTGGCGGTGGCACAGATACGCAGTATTTT.

A few counts support this clone. The chain combines TRBV19 with TRBJ1-2, with 8 bases matching TRBD1. This CDR3 spans 13 amino acids. Germline V gene sequence: CDR1 LNHDA, CDR2 SQIVND (reference sequence). After removal of 0 bases from V and 8 bases from J, the junction contained 2 bases not matched to a gene. The CDR3, as DNA: TGTGCCAGTAGTATAGAACGACAGGGGGGCTACACCTTC. Translating gives CASSIERQGGYTF.

CDR3: CASSPTSNYGYTF. CDR3 in DNA: TGTGCCAGCAGCCCCACATCTAACTATGGCTACACCTTC. The chain employs TRBV11-3 and TRBJ1-2; D is undetermined. V gave up 5 bases and J gave up 0 bases, with 7 bases separating them. Germline assignment: CDR1 SGHNT and CDR2 YENEEA. This CDR3 region has 13 residues.

The chain couples TRBV24-1 to TRBJ2-7; TRBD1 might be the D (5 bases). The CDR3 spans 14 residues. V was pared by 2 bases and J by 1 base, with 8 bases between. Germline V CDR1 and CDR2: KGHDR, SFDVKD. This CDR3 is CATSDWGRSYEQYF. The CDR3, as DNA: TGTGCCACCAGTGATTGGGGCAGATCCTACGAGCAGTACTTC.

This chain joins TRBV11-2 and TRBJ2-5; 8 nucleotides line up with TRBD2. Germline CDR1 reads SGHAT; CDR2 reads FQNNGV. The V segment lost 5 bases and the J segment 5 bases; nucleotides outside the gene matches: 10. This CDR3 has 15 amino acids. The CDR3 DNA reads as TGTGCCAGCAGCGTATCGGGGGGGGCGTGGGAGACCCAGTACTTC. It is translated as CASSVSGGAWETQYF.

The chain has TRBV6-6 and TRBJ2-2, with 8 bases identical to TRBD2. The CDR3 sequence is 15 residues long. Germline CDR1 and CDR2: MNHNY and SVGAGI (reference sequence). J gave up 3 bases and V 10 bases, and 10 bases lay outside the gene matches. CDR3 bases: TGTGCCACCCAAACGGGAGGGGGGGACACCGGGGAGCTGTTTTTT. Translated: CATQTGGGDTGELFF.

V is TRBV2 and J is TRBJ2-5; 9 bases match TRBD1. This CDR3 has 15 residues. Germline CDR1 SNHLY, CDR2 FYNNEI. Trimming took 6 bases from V and 4 from J; bases not matched to a gene: 9. CDR3 in amino acids: CASRSRDRVRETQYF. The DNA for the CDR3 is TGTGCCAGCAGAAGTCGGGACAGGGTCCGAGAGACCCAGTACTTC.

This clone was observed once. The chain joins TRBV5-1 to TRBJ1-2, with D hard to call. The V and J ends lost 4 bases and 4 bases respectively, with 14 bases between them. Germline-derived CDR1 and CDR2 are SGHRS and YFSETQ. This CDR3 region has 14 residues. CDR3 sequence: CASSTDLFSYGYTF. The CDR3, as DNA: TGCGCCAGCAGCACGGATCTCTTTTCCTATGGCTACACCTTC.

The chain is built from TRBV9 and TRBJ2-3; possible D gene TRBD2, 5 bases. Deletions cut 0 bases from V and 3 bases from J, with 11 bases between. The CDR3 runs 15 residues. Germline CDR1 SGDLS, CDR2 YYNGEE. In nucleotides, the CDR3 is TGTGCCAGCAGCGTAGGTAGCGTCTTAACAGATACGCAGTATTTT. It encodes CASSVGSVLTDTQYF.

Sample share makes this clone medium-sized. This chain connects TRBV4-3 to TRBJ2-6; D is perhaps TRBD1 (6 bases). Germline V gene sequence: CDR1 LGHNA, CDR2 YSLEER. V dropped 4 bases and J dropped 0 bases, with 10 bases sitting between them. This CDR3 spans 16 amino acids. CDR3: CASSRQAGSGANVLTF. CDR3 bases: TGCGCCAGCAGCCGACAGGCAGGCTCTGGGGCCAACGTCCTGACTTTC.

V gene TRBV28 combines with J gene TRBJ2-3; D remains ambiguous. Germline V gene lookup returns CDR1 MDHEN and CDR2 SYDVKM. With 4 bases removed from V and 5 bases from J, the gap between germline ends came to 13 bases. The CDR3 runs 14 residues. The CDR3 nucleotides read TGTGCCAGCAGTTCGGCCGGCGCACGAGATACGCAGTATTTT. Its protein is CASSSAGARDTQYF.

This chain uses TRBV2 with TRBJ1-2; 8 bases match TRBD1. Trimming removed 7 bases from V and 8 bases from J; junction bases left unmatched: 9. The CDR3 is 13 amino acids. Germline CDR1 and CDR2: SNHLY and FYNNEI. Here the CDR3 DNA reads TGTGCCAGCACCCTACAGGGGGAGGAGGGCTACACCTTC. It encodes CASTLQGEEGYTF.

The J gene is TRBJ2-1, the V gene TRBV7-9, with no clear D. V gave up 4 bases and J gave up 0 bases, with 16 bases separating them. This CDR3 spans 17 amino acids. The germline V gene encodes CDR1 SEHNR and CDR2 FQNEAQ (reference sequence). CDR3 region: CASSSDTSFYSYNEQFF. DNA for the CDR3: TGTGCCAGCAGCTCCGACACTTCATTTTACTCCTACAATGAGCAGTTCTTC.

The chain couples TRBV6-5 to TRBJ1-2; D is unresolved. Trimming took 6 bases from V and 8 from J, leaving 10 bases between them. Per the germline V gene, CDR1 is MNHEY and CDR2 is SVGAGI. The CDR3 extends over 11 amino acids. The CDR3 here is CASRVNEGYTF. CDR3 sequence (DNA): TGTGCCAGCAGGGTCAATGAAGGCTACACCTTC.

This sequence joins TRBV7-6 and TRBJ1-6, with 8 bases aligning to TRBD1. Trimming at V came to 5 bases and at J to 8 bases, leaving 11 bases not matched to a gene. Germline values: CDR1 SGHVS, CDR2 FNYEAQ. The CDR3 loop spans 16 amino acids. CDR3 nucleotides: TGTGCCAGCAGCCCACTAGAGGACAGGGTGGATTCACCCCTCCACTTT. This gives the protein CASSPLEDRVDSPLHF.

The table lists this clone with a few counts. This chain links TRBV7-2 with TRBJ1-6; D unclear. Germline V CDR1 and CDR2: SGHTA, FQGNSA. The CDR3 runs 16 residues. Trimming left V 1 base short and J 7 bases short, with 14 bases between. The CDR3 nucleotides are TGTGCCAGCAGCTTAGGTCACAGCAGCCTCAATTCACCCCTCCACTTT. Its protein product is CASSLGHSSLNSPLHF.

DNA for the CDR3: TGTGCCCCGGGGGTGGCGGAGGTCACAGATACGCAGTATTTT. It translates to CAPGVAEVTDTQYF. The chain joins TRBV7-9 to TRBJ2-3; TRBD2 is a possible D gene (6 bases). V gave up 11 bases and J gave up 2 bases, with 17 bases separating them. Germline lookup yields CDR1 SEHNR and CDR2 FQNEAQ (reference sequence). CDR3 length: 14 amino acids.